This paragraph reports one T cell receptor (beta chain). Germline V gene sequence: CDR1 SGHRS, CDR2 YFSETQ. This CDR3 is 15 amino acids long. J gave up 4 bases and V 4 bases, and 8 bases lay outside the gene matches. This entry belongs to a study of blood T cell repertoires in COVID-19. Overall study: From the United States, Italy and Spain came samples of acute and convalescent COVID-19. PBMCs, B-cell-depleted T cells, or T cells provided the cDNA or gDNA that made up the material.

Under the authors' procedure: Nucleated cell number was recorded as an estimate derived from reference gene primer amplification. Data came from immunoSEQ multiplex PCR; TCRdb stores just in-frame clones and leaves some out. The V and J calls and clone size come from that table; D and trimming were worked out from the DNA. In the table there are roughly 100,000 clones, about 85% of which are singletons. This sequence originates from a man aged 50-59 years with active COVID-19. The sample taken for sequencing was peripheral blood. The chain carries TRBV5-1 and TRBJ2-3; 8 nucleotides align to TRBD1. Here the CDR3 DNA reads TGCGCCAGCAGCCCCCGACAGGGGTTGCCAGATACGCAGTATTTT. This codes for CASSPRQGLPDTQYF. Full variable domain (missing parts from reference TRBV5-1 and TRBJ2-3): KAGVTQTPRYLIKTRGQQVTLSCSPISGHRSVSWYQQTPGQGLQFLFEYFSETQRNKGNFPGRFSGRQFSNSRSEMNVSTLELGDSALYLCASSPRQGLPDTQYFGPGTRLTVL.